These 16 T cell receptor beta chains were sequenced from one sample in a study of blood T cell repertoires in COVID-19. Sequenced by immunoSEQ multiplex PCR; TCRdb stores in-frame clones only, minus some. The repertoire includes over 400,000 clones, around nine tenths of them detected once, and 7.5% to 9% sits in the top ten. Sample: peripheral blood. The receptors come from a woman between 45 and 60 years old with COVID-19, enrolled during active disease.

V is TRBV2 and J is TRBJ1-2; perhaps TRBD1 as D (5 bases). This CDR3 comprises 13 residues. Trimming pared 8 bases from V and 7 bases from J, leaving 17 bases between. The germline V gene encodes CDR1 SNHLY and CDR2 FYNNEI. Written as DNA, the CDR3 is TGTGCCAGCGGGCGATCGGGGGTTAGTGGCTACACCTTC. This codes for CASGRSGVSGYTF.

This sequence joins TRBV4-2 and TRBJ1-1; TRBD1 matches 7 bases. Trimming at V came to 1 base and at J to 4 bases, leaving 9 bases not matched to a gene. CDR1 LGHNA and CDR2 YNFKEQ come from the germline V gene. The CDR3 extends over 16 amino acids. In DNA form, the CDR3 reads TGTGCCAGCAGCCAAGGAGCGACAGGGCTGGGCACTGAAGCTTTCTTT. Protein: CASSQGATGLGTEAFF.

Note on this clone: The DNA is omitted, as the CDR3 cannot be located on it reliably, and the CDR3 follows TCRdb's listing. The CDR3 loop is CASSTSDVTGDSYGYTF. The chain uses TRBV25-1 and TRBJ1-2; the table's D gene call, TRBD1, was not cross checked with the DNA. The CDR3 length equals 17 residues, ends included. CDR1 is MGHDK and CDR2 is SYGVNS in the germline V gene.

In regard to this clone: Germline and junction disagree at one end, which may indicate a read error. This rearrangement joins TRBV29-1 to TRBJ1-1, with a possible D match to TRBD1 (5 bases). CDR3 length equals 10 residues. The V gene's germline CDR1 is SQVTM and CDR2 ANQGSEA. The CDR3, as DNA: TGCAGCGTTGAAGTGCAGGGCCTAAACTTT. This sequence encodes CSVEVQGLNF.

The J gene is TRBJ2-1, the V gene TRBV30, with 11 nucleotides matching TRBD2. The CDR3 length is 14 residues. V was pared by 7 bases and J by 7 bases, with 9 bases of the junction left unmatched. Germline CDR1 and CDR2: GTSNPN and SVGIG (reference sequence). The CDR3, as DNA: TGTGCCTCGAAGACTAGCGGGGTCGTGAATGAGCAGTTCTTC. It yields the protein CASKTSGVVNEQFF.

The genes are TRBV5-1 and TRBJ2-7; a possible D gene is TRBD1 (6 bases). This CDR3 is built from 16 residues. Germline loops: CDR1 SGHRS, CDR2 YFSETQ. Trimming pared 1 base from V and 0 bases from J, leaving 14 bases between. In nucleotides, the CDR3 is TGCGCCAGCAGCTTGTCGCTAGAACAGGGCTCCTACGAGCAGTACTTC. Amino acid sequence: CASSLSLEQGSYEQYF.

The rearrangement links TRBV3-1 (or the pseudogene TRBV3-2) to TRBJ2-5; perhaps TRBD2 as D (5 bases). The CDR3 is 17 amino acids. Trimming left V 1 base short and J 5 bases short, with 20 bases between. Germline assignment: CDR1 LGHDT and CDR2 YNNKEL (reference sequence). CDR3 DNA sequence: TGTGCCAGCAGCCAAGCTCAGTCCCCCCTAGCATCCGAGACCCAGTACTTC. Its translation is CASSQAQSPLASETQYF.

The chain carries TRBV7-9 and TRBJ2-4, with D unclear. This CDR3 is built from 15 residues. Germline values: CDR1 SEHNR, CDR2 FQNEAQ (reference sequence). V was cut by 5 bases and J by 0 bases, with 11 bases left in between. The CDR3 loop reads CASSPFLLAKNIQYF. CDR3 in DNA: TGTGCCAGCAGCCCTTTTTTACTAGCCAAAAACATTCAGTACTTC.

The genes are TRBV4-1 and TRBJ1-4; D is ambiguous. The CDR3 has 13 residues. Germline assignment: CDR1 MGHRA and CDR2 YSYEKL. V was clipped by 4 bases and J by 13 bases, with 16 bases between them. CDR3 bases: TGCGCCAGCAGCCCCCGTAGTGAGTCGGTACTGTTTTTT. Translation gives CASSPRSESVLFF.

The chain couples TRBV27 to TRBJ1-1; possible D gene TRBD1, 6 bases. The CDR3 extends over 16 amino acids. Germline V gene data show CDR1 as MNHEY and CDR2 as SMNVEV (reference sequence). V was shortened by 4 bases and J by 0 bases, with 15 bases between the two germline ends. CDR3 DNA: TGTGCCAGCAGTTGTGGACAGAGACTCTTGAACACTGAAGCTTTCTTT. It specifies CASSCGQRLLNTEAFF.

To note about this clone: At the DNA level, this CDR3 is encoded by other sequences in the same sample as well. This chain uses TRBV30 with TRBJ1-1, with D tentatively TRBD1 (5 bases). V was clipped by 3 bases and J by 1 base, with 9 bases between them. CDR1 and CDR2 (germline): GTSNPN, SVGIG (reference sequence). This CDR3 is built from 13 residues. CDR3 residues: CAWSPQGNTEAFF. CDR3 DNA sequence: TGTGCCTGGAGCCCTCAGGGGAACACTGAAGCTTTCTTT.

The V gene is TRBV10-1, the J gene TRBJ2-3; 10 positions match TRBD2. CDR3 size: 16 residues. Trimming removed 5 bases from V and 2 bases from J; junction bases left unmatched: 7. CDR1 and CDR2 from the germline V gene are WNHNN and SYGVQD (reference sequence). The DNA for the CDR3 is TGCGCCAGCAGTCCCGGGACTAGCGTATTCACAGATACGCAGTATTTT. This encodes CASSPGTSVFTDTQYF.

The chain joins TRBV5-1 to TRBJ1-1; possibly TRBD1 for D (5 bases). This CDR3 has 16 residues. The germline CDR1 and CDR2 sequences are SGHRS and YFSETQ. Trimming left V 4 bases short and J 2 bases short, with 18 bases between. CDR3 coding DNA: TGCGCCAGCAGCCCGGGCCTTTCGACAGTAAACACTGAAGCTTTCTTT. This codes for CASSPGLSTVNTEAFF.

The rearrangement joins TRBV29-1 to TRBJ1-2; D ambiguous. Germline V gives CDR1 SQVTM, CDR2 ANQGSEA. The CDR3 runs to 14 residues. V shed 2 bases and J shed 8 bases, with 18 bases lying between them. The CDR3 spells CSVERLVPEEGYTF. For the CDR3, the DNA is TGCAGCGTTGAAAGACTGGTTCCAGAAGAAGGCTACACCTTC.

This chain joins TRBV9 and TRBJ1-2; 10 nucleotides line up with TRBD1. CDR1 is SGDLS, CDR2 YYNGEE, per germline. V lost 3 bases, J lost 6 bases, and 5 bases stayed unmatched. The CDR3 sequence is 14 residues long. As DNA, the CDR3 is TGTGCCAGCAGCGGGACAGGGGGGACTCATGGCTACACCTTC. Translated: CASSGTGGTHGYTF.

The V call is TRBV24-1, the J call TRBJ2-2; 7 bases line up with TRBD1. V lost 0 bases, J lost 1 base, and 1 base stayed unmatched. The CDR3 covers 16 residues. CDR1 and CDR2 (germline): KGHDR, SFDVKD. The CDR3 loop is CATSDLTGVNTGELFF. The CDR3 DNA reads TGTGCCACCAGTGATTTGACAGGGGTGAACACCGGGGAGCTGTTTTTT.